The clone carrying this TCR beta chain occurred a few times. A junction boundary mismatches the germline segment, possibly from a read error. CDR3 length: 13 amino acids. Germline CDR1 reads SSHAT; CDR2 reads FNYEAQ (reference sequence). The data originate from a study of spatial heterogeneity in lung cancer. Every molecule of TCR cDNA had its own unique molecular identifier. TCRdb ran MiXCR on the 5' RACE reads and lists one entry per CDR3 protein. This sample has about 36,000 distinct CDR3 sequences, with around 7.6% found just once. The time point is: blood at routine non-recurrence follow-up after resection.

Sequences were derived from PBMCs, sampled at follow-up. The TCR comes from a male donor with early-stage non-small cell lung cancer. The chain links TRBV7-7 to TRBJ2-3; D call uncertain. The CDR3 spells CASSFISTDTQYF. CDR3 sequence (DNA): TGTGCTAGCAGCTTTATCAGCACAGATACGCAGTATTTT.